This is a list of T cell receptor beta chains from one sample in a study of shared clonotypes between healthy human individuals. Using immunoSEQ multiplex PCR, the repertoire was profiled, and TCRdb retains in-frame clones only, with some absent. The table records over a million clones, 75% to 85% of them present only once. The sequencing input was memory CD4+ T cells from PBMCs. Receptor source: a man younger than 35 in good health. Some clones in this sample may be carry-over from other donors' samples. Both conserved end residues are part of each CDR3. D genes are given only for firm matches.

D | J | length | V | CDR3
NA | TRBJ2-1 | 14 | TRBV4-2 | CASSQVGDYNEQFF
NA | TRBJ1-2 | 15 | TRBV28 | CASSFLDIGVYGYTF
TRBD2 | TRBJ2-7 | 14 | TRBV7-8 | CASSPLAGVREQYF
NA | TRBJ2-5 | 13 | TRBV28 | CASNVAGPATQYF
NA | TRBJ2-1 | 13 | TRBV28 | CASRTQGRNEQFF
NA | TRBJ2-5 | 13 | TRBV7-3 | CASSFQGEETQYF
NA | TRBJ2-5 | 16 | TRBV5-1 | CASRGVPGLPGETQYF
TRBD1 | TRBJ1-5 | 16 | TRBV5-8 | CASSLWTGELNQPQHF
NA | TRBJ2-7 | 13 | TRBV27 | CASKRSGAPEQYF
NA | TRBJ1-1 | 14 | TRBV11-2 | CASSRKDGNTEAFF
NA | TRBJ2-5 | 14 | TRBV4-2 | CASSQDWGEETQYF
TRBD1 | TRBJ1-2 | 16 | TRBV4-1 | CASSQPGQAVLDGYTF
TRBD2 | TRBJ2-7 | 15 | TRBV30 | CAWRETLAEDYEQYF
TRBD2 | TRBJ2-7 | 16 | TRBV9 | CASSVGPGTSVHEQYF
NA | TRBJ2-7 | 16 | TRBV7-6 | CASSLLSTAQSYEQYF
NA | TRBJ1-1 | 11 | TRBV30 | CAWKLGIEAFF
TRBD2 | TRBJ2-3 | 15 | TRBV15 | CATSLSSGRTDTQYF
TRBD2 | TRBJ2-7 | 15 | TRBV7-2 | CASSVSGRAPYEQYF
TRBD2 | TRBJ2-5 | 14 | TRBV11-1 | CASSLFGGSEAQYF
TRBD1 | TRBJ1-2 | 14 | TRBV19 | CASSVTGEAYGYTF
NA | NA | 16 | TRBV4-3 | CASSQARGSEPYEQYF
NA | TRBJ1-2 | 15 | TRBV19 | CASSIDGGGNYGYTF
TRBD2 | TRBJ2-3 | 19 | TRBV7-9 | CASSRIDGGRASRTDTQYF
NA | TRBJ2-2 | 14 | TRBV7-6 | CASSRDVGTGELFF
TRBD1 | TRBJ2-3 | 16 | TRBV27 | CASSLLGTGRTDTQYF
NA | TRBJ2-7 | 12 | TRBV7-9 | CASSFSLDEQYF
NA | TRBJ1-3 | 17 | TRBV4-2 | CASSQGGRGGTGNTIYF
NA | TRBJ2-3 | 12 | TRBV29-1 | CSVEEGTDTQYF
NA | TRBJ2-7 | 11 | TRBV5-1 | CASSRGYEQYF
NA | TRBJ2-3 | 17 | TRBV19 | CASRGLSGREEGDTQYF
TRBD1 | TRBJ2-7 | 13 | TRBV29-1 | CSALTGGGYEQYF
TRBD1 | TRBJ1-1 | 17 | TRBV5-1 | CASSRAGQGIPGTEAFF
TRBD1 | TRBJ2-3 | 15 | TRBV4-1 | CASSPGTGGRDTQYF
TRBD2 | TRBJ2-2 | 15 | TRBV2 | CASSGTSLNTGELFF
NA | TRBJ2-1 | 15 | TRBV6-5 | CASSNRDPPYNEQFF
NA | TRBJ2-5 | 10 | TRBV29-1 | CSVVRETQYF
NA | TRBJ1-1 | 11 | TRBV20-1 | CSAELNTEAFF
TRBD2 | TRBJ2-7 | 15 | TRBV10-2 | CASAPSGLAGVEQYF
NA | TRBJ2-7 | 13 | TRBV19 | CASSLDSTYEQYF
NA | TRBJ2-6 | 15 | TRBV28 | CASSFGRTGANVLTF
TRBD1 | TRBJ1-1 | 18 | TRBV7-8 | CASSLGTGPLSYNTEAFF
NA | TRBJ2-1 | 19 | TRBV21-1 | CASSTGQGATDRSYNEQFF
TRBD2 | TRBJ2-7 | 15 | TRBV28 | CASSLTSGKSYEQYF
TRBD1 | TRBJ1-3 | 15 | TRBV7-9 | CASSLRGLSGNTIYF
TRBD1 | TRBJ1-2 | 14 | TRBV13 | CASRRSGGWRGYTF
NA | TRBJ2-3 | 15 | TRBV4-2 | CASSQSSGRTDTQYF
TRBD1 | TRBJ1-1 | 14 | TRBV2 | CASRADRAYTEAFF